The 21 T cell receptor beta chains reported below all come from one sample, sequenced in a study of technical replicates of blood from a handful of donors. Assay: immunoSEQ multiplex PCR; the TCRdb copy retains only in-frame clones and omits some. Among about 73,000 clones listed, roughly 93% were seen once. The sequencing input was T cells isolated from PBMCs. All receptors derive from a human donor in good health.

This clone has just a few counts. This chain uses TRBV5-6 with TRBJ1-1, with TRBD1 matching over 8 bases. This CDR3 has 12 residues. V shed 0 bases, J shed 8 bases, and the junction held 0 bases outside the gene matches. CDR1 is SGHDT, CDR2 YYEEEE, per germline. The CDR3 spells CASSLGQGEAFF. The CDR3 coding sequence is TGTGCCAGCAGCTTGGGACAGGGGGAAGCTTTCTTT.

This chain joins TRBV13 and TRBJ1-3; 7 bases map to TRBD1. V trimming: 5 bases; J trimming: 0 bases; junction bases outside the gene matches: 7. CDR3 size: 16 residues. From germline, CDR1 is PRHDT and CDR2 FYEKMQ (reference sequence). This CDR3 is CASSPRGESSGNTIYF. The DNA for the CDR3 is TGTGCCAGCAGCCCCAGGGGGGAAAGCTCTGGAAACACCATATATTTT.

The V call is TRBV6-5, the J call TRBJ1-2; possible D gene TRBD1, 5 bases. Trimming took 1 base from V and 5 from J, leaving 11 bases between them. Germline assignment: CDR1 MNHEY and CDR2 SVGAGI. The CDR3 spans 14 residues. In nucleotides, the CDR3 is TGTGCCAGCAGTTACTTTTTGGGGGGGTATGGCTACACCTTC. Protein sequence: CASSYFLGGYGYTF.

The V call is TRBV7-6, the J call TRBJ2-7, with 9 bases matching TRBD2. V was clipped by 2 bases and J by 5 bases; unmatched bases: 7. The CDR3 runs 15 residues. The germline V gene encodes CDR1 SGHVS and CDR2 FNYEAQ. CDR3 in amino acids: CASSLLAGAGDEQYF. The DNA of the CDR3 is TGTGCCAGCAGCTTATTAGCGGGAGCGGGAGACGAGCAGTACTTC.

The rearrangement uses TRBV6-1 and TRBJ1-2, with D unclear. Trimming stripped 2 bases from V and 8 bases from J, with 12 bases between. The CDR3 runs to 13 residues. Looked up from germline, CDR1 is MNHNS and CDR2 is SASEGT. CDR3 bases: TGTGCCAGCAGTGAAAATAGTATCGGGGGCTACACCTTC. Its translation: CASSENSIGGYTF.

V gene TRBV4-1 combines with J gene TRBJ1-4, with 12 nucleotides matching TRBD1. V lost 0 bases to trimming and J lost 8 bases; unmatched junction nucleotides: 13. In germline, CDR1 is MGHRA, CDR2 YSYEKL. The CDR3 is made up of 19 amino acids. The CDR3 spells CASSQDPRDRGLSREKLFF. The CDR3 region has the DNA TGCGCCAGCAGCCAAGATCCCCGGGACAGGGGGCTCTCGAGAGAAAAACTGTTTTTT.

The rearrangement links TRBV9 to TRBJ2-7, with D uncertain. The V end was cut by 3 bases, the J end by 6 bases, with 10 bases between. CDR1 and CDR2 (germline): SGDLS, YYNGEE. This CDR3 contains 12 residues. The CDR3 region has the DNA TGTGCCAGCAGCGAGGCTCTAGGCGAGCAGTACTTC. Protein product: CASSEALGEQYF. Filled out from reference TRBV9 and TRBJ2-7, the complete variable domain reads DSGVTQTPKHLITATGQRVTLRCSPRSGDLSVYWYQQSLDQGLQFLIQYYNGEERAKGNILERFSAQQFPDLHSELNLSSLELGDSALYFCASSEALGEQYFGPGTRLTVT.

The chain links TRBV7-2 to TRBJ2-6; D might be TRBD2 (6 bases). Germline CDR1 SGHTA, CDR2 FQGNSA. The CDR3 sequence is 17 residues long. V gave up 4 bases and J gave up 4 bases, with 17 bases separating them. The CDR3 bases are TGTGCCAGCAGCTACCCGGGGGTCCCGAACGGGGCCAACGTCCTGACTTTC. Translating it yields CASSYPGVPNGANVLTF.

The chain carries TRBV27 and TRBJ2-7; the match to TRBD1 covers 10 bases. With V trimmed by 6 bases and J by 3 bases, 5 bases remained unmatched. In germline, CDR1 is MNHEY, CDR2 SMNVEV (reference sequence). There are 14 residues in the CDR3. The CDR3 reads CASSMTGGIYEQYF. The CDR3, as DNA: TGTGCCAGCAGCATGACAGGGGGCATCTACGAGCAGTACTTC.

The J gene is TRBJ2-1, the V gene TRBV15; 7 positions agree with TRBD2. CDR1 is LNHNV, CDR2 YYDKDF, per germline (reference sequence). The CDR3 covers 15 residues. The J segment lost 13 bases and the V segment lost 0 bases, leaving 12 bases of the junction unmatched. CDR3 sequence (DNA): TGTGCCACCAGCAGAGATCTGGGGGACTACCACGTCCAGTTCTTC. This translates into CATSRDLGDYHVQFF.

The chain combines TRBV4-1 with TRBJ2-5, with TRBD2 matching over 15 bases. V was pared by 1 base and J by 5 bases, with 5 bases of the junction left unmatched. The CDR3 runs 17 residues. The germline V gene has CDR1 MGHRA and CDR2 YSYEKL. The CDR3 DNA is TGCGCCAGCAGCCAAGCCGGGACTAGCGGGGGGCGTGAGACCCAGTACTTC. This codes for CASSQAGTSGGRETQYF.

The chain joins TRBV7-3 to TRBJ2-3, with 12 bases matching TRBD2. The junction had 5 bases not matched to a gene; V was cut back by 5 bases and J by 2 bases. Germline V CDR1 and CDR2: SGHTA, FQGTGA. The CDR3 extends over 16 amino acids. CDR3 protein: CASSLGLAGFTDTQYF. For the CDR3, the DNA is TGTGCCAGCAGCCTCGGACTAGCGGGGTTCACAGATACGCAGTATTTT.

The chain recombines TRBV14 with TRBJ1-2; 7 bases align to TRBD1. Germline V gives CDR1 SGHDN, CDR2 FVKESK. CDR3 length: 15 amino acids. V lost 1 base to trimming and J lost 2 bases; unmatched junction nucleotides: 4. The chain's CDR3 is CASSQGPDRNYGYTF. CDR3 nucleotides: TGTGCCAGCAGCCAAGGTCCGGACAGGAACTATGGCTACACCTTC. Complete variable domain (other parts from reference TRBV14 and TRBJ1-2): EAGVTQFPSHSVIEKGQTVTLRCDPISGHDNLYWYRRVMGKEIKFLLHFVKESKQDESGMPNNRFLAERTGGTYSTLKVQPAELEDSGVYFCASSQGPDRNYGYTFGSGTRLTVV.

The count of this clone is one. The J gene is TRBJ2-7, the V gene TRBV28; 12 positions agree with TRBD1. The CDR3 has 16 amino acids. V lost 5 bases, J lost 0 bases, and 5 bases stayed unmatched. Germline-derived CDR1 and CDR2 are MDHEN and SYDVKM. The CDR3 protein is CASSPGDRGLSYEQYF. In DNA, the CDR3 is TGTGCCAGCAGTCCCGGGGACAGGGGGCTCTCCTACGAGCAGTACTTC.

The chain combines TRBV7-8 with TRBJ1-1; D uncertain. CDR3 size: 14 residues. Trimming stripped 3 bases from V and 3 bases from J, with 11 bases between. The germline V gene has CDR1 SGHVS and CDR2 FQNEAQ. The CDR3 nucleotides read TGTGCCAGCAGCTTGATTGGGCTGGACACTGAAGCTTTCTTT. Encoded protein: CASSLIGLDTEAFF.

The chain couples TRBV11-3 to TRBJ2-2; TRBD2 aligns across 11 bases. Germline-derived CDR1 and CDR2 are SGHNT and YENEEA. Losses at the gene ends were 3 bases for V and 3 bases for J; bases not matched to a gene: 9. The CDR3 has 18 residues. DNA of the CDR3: TGTGCCAGCAGCTTGGGGACTAGCGGTCCCTGGGACACCGGGGAGCTGTTTTTT. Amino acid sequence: CASSLGTSGPWDTGELFF.

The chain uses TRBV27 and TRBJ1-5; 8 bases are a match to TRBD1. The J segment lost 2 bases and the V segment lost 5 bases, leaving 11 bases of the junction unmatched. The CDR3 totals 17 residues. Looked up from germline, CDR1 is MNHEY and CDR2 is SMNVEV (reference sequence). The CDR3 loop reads CASSPTLGQEGNQPQHF. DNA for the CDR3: TGTGCCAGCAGTCCAACATTGGGACAGGAGGGCAATCAGCCCCAGCATTTT.

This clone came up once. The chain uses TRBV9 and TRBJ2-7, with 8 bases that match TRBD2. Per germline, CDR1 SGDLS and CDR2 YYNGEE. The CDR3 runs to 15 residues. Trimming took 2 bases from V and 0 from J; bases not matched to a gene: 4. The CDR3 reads CASSVSSGVSYEQYF. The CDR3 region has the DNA TGTGCCAGCAGCGTTAGTAGCGGGGTCTCCTACGAGCAGTACTTC.

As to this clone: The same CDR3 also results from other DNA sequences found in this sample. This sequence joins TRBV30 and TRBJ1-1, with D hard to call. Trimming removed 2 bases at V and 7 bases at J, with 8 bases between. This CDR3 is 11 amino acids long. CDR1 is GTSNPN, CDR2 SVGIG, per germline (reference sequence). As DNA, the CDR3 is TGTGCCTGGAGTCCCCGGGGTGAAGCTTTCTTT. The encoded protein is CAWSPRGEAFF.

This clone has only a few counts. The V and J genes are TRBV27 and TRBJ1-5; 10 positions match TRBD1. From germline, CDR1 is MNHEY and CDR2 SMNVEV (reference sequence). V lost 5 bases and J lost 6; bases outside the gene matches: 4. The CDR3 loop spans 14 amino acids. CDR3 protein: CASSPTGGSQPQHF. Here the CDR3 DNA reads TGTGCCAGCAGTCCGACAGGGGGCAGTCAGCCCCAGCATTTT.

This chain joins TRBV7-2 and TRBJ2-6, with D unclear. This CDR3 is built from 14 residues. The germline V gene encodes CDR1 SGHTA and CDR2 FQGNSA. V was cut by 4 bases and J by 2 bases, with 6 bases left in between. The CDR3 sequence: CASSSSAGANVLTF. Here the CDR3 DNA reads TGTGCCAGCAGCTCGAGTGCTGGGGCCAACGTCCTGACTTTC.